These 30 T cell receptor beta chains were all obtained from the same sample, sequenced in a study of monozygotic twins with inflammatory bowel disease. TCRdb reanalyzed the 5' RACE reads, giving one entry per CDR3 protein sequence and no DNA. This sample's table reports more than 95,000 distinct CDR3 sequences. The sequencing input was blood. The source is a human donor with ulcerative colitis or Crohn's disease, or a healthy co-twin of an affected twin (not recorded which).

J is TRBJ2-1 and V is TRBV4-2; TCRdb's D call of TRBD2 is untestable without DNA. The CDR3 totals 16 residues. Germline CDR1 and CDR2: LGHNA and YNFKEQ. Here the CDR3 reads CASSRNSGSSANEQFF.

The chain links TRBV11-2 to TRBJ2-7; TCRdb gives TRBD1 as the D gene, but with no DNA this cannot be confirmed. CDR3 length equals 15 residues. CDR1 and CDR2 (germline): SGHAT, FQNNGV. CDR3 sequence: CASSLGGTGDYEQYF. Full variable domain (outside the CDR3, taken from reference TRBV11-2 and TRBJ2-7): EAGVAQSPRYKIIEKRQSVAFWCNPISGHATLYWYQQILGQGPKLLIQFQNNGVVDDSQLPKDRFSAERLKGVDSTLKIQPAKLEDSAVYLCASSLGGTGDYEQYFGPGTRLTVT.

The chain couples TRBV11-2 to TRBJ2-7; TCRdb selects TRBD1, and the lack of DNA leaves this call unchecked. The CDR3 is made up of 14 amino acids. Germline assignment: CDR1 SGHAT and CDR2 FQNNGV. CDR3: CASSLGRQASEQYF.

The chain couples TRBV20-1 to TRBJ1-1. This CDR3 region has 14 residues. From germline, CDR1 is DFQATT and CDR2 SNEGSKA (reference sequence). CDR3 protein: CSARPNEAGTEAFF.

The V call is TRBV20-1, the J call TRBJ2-1; there is no DNA to check the TCRdb D call of TRBD2. The germline gives CDR1 DFQATT, CDR2 SNEGSKA (reference sequence). The CDR3 is 14 amino acids. The chain's CDR3 is CSAPTSAFYNEQFF.

The chain combines TRBV12-3 or TRBV12-4 with TRBJ1-1. This CDR3 comprises 13 residues. This CDR3 is CASGREGGTEAFF.

The chain recombines TRBV5-1 with TRBJ2-7; the TRBD2 assignment by TCRdb is unverifiable without DNA. CDR1 SGHRS and CDR2 YFSETQ come from the germline V gene. The CDR3 runs 15 residues. CDR3 sequence reads: CASSSLERANYEQYF.

The chain joins TRBV28 to TRBJ2-7; the TCRdb D gene call, TRBD1, has no DNA to confirm it. Germline CDR1 MDHEN, CDR2 SYDVKM. The CDR3 spans 13 residues. CDR3 amino acids: CAYEGGAGYEQYF. Together with reference TRBV28 and TRBJ2-7, the CDR3 gives the full variable domain: DVKVTQSSRYLVKRTGEKVFLECVQDMDHENMFWYRQDPGLGLRLIYFSYDVKMKEKGDIPEGYSVSREKKERFSLILESASTNQTSMYLCAYEGGAGYEQYFGPGTRLTVT.

V gene TRBV10-2 combines with J gene TRBJ2-3; the TCRdb D gene call, TRBD2, has no DNA to confirm it. CDR1 WSHSY and CDR2 SAAADI come from the germline V gene. This CDR3 contains 14 residues. This CDR3 is CASSQAGRTDTQYF.

This sequence joins TRBV16 and TRBJ1-5; TCRdb proposes TRBD1, but this gene call is untestable without DNA. This CDR3 region has 17 residues. Germline V gene data show CDR1 as KGHSY and CDR2 as FQNENV. This CDR3 reads CASSRLYLTQGNQPQHF.

The chain uses TRBV5-1 and TRBJ2-7; with no DNA, the TCRdb D assignment of TRBD1 cannot be verified. The CDR3 extends over 13 amino acids. Germline V gene sequence: CDR1 SGHRS, CDR2 YFSETQ. The chain's CDR3 is CASARTGTYEQYF.

The chain uses TRBV27 and TRBJ2-7; without DNA, the TCRdb call of TRBD2 cannot be checked. Germline V gene sequence: CDR1 MNHEY, CDR2 SMNVEV (reference sequence). The CDR3 is 16 residues long. The CDR3 loop is CASSLNSWAAAREQYF.

The J gene is TRBJ2-1, the V gene TRBV15. This CDR3 has 18 amino acids. CDR1 LNHNV and CDR2 YYDKDF come from the germline V gene (reference sequence). CDR3 sequence reads: CATSRDRLAVISYNEQFF.

The chain carries TRBV12-3 or TRBV12-4 and TRBJ2-7; without DNA, the TCRdb call of TRBD2 cannot be checked. This CDR3 spans 15 amino acids. This CDR3 is CASTTGDYRPIKQYF.

This rearrangement joins TRBV7-2 to TRBJ2-5; TCRdb names TRBD1, which stays unverified in the absence of DNA. The CDR3 totals 14 residues. CDR1 is SGHTA and CDR2 is FQGNSA in the germline V gene. The CDR3 loop reads CASSLDLGGGPLHF.

This sequence joins TRBV5-1 and TRBJ2-1; no DNA is available, so the TRBD1 call from TCRdb remains unchecked. The CDR3 is 15 amino acids. Germline-derived CDR1 and CDR2 are SGHRS and YFSETQ. CDR3 sequence reads: CASSSGQGFYNEQFF. Complete variable domain (other parts from reference TRBV5-1 and TRBJ2-1): KAGVTQTPRYLIKTRGQQVTLSCSPISGHRSVSWYQQTPGQGLQFLFEYFSETQRNKGNFPGRFSGRQFSNSRSEMNVSTLELGDSALYLCASSSGQGFYNEQFFGPGTRLTVL.

The V and J genes are TRBV25-1 and TRBJ2-2; TCRdb lists TRBD1, though no DNA is available to test this call. This CDR3 is built from 14 residues. The V gene's germline CDR1 is MGHDK and CDR2 SYGVNS. CDR3 region: CASSGTGIAGELFF.

CDR3 loop: CASSGNVGSTDTQYF. The chain recombines TRBV18 with TRBJ2-3. Germline-derived CDR1 and CDR2 are KGHSH and LQKENI. The CDR3 contains 15 residues.

The V gene is TRBV28, the J gene TRBJ2-6; the TCRdb call, TRBD2, lacks DNA for checking. The germline V gene encodes CDR1 MDHEN and CDR2 SYDVKM. This CDR3 is built from 18 residues. The CDR3 sequence: CASKKGGLRGSGANVLTF.

This sequence joins TRBV18 and TRBJ2-2. The CDR3 contains 15 residues. CDR1 and CDR2 (germline): KGHSH, LQKENI. The CDR3 sequence is CASSPQGADTGELFF.

The chain carries TRBV7-2 and TRBJ2-2; TCRdb designates TRBD2, a call that cannot be tested without DNA. This CDR3 contains 14 residues. The germline CDR1 and CDR2 sequences are SGHTA and FQGNSA. CDR3 loop: CASSLVGGAGELFF.

The rearrangement uses TRBV7-2 and TRBJ2-3. The CDR3 spans 11 residues. Germline V lookup: CDR1 SGHTA, CDR2 FQGNSA. CDR3 residues: CASSQLDTQYF.

V is TRBV11-2 and J is TRBJ2-2; the D call from TCRdb, TRBD1, cannot be confirmed without DNA. CDR1 is SGHAT and CDR2 is FQNNGV in the germline V gene. The CDR3 totals 15 residues. The CDR3 sequence: CASSPGTGGYGELFF.

This sequence joins TRBV11-2 and TRBJ2-4. Germline values: CDR1 SGHAT, CDR2 FQNNGV. This CDR3 has 14 amino acids. CDR3 loop: CASSGTIAKNIQYF. Full variable domain (remainder filled in from reference TRBV11-2 and TRBJ2-4): EAGVAQSPRYKIIEKRQSVAFWCNPISGHATLYWYQQILGQGPKLLIQFQNNGVVDDSQLPKDRFSAERLKGVDSTLKIQPAKLEDSAVYLCASSGTIAKNIQYFGAGTRLSVL.

V is TRBV20-1 and J is TRBJ1-1; with no DNA, the TCRdb D assignment of TRBD1 cannot be verified. CDR3 size: 15 residues. From germline, CDR1 is DFQATT and CDR2 SNEGSKA (reference sequence). The CDR3 sequence: CSARGTGGVYTEAFF.

The chain links TRBV7-8 to TRBJ2-7; TCRdb returns TRBD1, unconfirmable since there is no DNA. The CDR3 covers 15 residues. Germline lookup yields CDR1 SGHVS and CDR2 FQNEAQ. The CDR3 reads CASSSATGGGYEQYF. The whole variable domain, filled in from reference TRBV7-8 and TRBJ2-7, reads GAGVSQSPRYKVAKRGQDVALRCDPISGHVSLFWYQQALGQGPEFLTYFQNEAQLDKSGLPSDRFFAERPEGSVSTLKIQRTQQEDSAVYLCASSSATGGGYEQYFGPGTRLTVT.

This CDR3 reads CASSPGTSGNYEQYF. This chain connects TRBV5-4 to TRBJ2-7; as DNA is missing, the TRBD2 call by TCRdb cannot be tested. The CDR3 extends over 15 amino acids. CDR1 SGHNT and CDR2 YYREEE come from the germline V gene (reference sequence).

This rearrangement joins TRBV7-2 to TRBJ1-5; TCRdb reports TRBD1, a call that lacks DNA to check it against. The CDR3 has 16 residues. Germline CDR1 reads SGHTA; CDR2 reads FQGNSA. The CDR3 reads CASSLSGTGWNQPQHF.

The chain uses TRBV11-2 and TRBJ2-7; TCRdb's D gene call, TRBD2, goes unchecked for lack of DNA. There are 15 residues in the CDR3. In germline, CDR1 is SGHAT, CDR2 FQNNGV. CDR3 residues: CASSLDVGLPYEQYF.

The chain has TRBV7-9 and TRBJ2-7. From germline, CDR1 is SEHNR and CDR2 FQNEAQ (reference sequence). The CDR3 runs to 14 residues. The chain's CDR3 is CASTALNSPYEQYF.